The clone carrying this T cell receptor (beta chain) was detected once. Authors' methods: Reference gene primer amplification yielded estimated nucleated cell counts. Assay: immunoSEQ multiplex PCR; the TCRdb copy retains only in-frame clones and omits some. The V and J calls and clone size are taken from that table; D and trimming were inferred from the DNA. This repertoire shows about 81,000 clones, roughly 86% found once; its top ten account for 7% to 9%. The sample comes from a study of blood T cell repertoires in COVID-19. V trimming: 5 bases; J trimming: 0 bases; junction bases outside the gene matches: 10. The CDR3 sequence is 17 residues long. Per the germline V gene, CDR1 is LNHDA and CDR2 is SQIVND (reference sequence).

The clonotype was recovered from a human donor in a cohort sampled during active COVID-19. Sequencing input: peripheral blood. V is TRBV19 and J is TRBJ2-3; 8 nucleotides match TRBD1. CDR3 DNA: TGTGCCAGTAGTCGGACAGGGTCTGTACTTAGCACAGATACGCAGTATTTT. Protein: CASSRTGSVLSTDTQYF.